Shown below are 26 T cell receptor beta chains from a single sample sequenced in a study of CD8 T cells in Susac syndrome. Reverse transcription of 0.5 to 1 ug RNA was performed with random hexamers. TCRdb fed the immunoSEQ multiplex PCR reads into MiXCR, producing one record per CDR3 protein. Of about 180,000 distinct CDR3 sequences listed, more than 95% were seen once; the top ten hold approximately 0.12%. The sequenced sample was CD4+ T cells from PBMCs. These receptors all stem from a human donor with Susac syndrome.

The chain's CDR3 is CASSFGKNIQYF. Written as DNA, the CDR3 is TGTGCCAGCAGTTTTGGCAAAAACATTCAGTACTTC. The chain couples TRBV12-3 or TRBV12-4 to TRBJ2-4; D unresolved. Trimming took 3 bases from V and 3 from J, leaving 3 bases between them. This CDR3 has 12 residues.

The V gene is TRBV25-1, the J gene TRBJ2-3; a possible D gene is TRBD2 (6 bases). CDR1 and CDR2 (germline): MGHDK, SYGVNS. The ends were cut back, 1 base at V and 1 base at J, with 6 bases in the middle. The CDR3 length is 14 residues. The CDR3 DNA reads as TGTGCCAGCAGTGAATGGGGGGGCACAGATACGCAGTATTTT. This codes for CASSEWGGTDTQYF.

CDR3 in amino acids: CATSRAESGDTQYF. The CDR3 coding sequence is TGTGCCACCAGCAGAGCGGAAAGCGGTGATACGCAGTATTTT. The chain combines TRBV15 with TRBJ2-3, with D maybe TRBD2 (5 bases). Germline CDR1 and CDR2: LNHNV and YYDKDF (reference sequence). The CDR3 consists of 14 residues. V was trimmed by 1 base and J by 6 bases, leaving 11 bases between them.

The chain links TRBV12-3 or TRBV12-4 to TRBJ2-7; 10 bases agree with TRBD2. The CDR3 spans 15 residues. J lost 2 bases, V lost 3 bases, and 4 bases had no gene match. The CDR3 region has the DNA TGTGCCAGCAGTTTGGGAGCGGGAGGGGCCTACGAGCAGTACTTC. Residues: CASSLGAGGAYEQYF.

The CDR3 is CASSLFGGEKEAFF. CDR3 coding DNA: TGTGCCAGCAGTCTGTTTGGGGGCGAGAAGGAAGCTTTCTTT. The V and J genes are TRBV12-3 or TRBV12-4 and TRBJ1-1; D may be TRBD1 (6 bases). This CDR3 spans 14 amino acids. The V end lost 5 bases, the J end lost 8 bases, and 18 bases lay between the germline ends.

This chain links TRBV7-9 with TRBJ2-7; TRBD1 aligns across 7 bases. Germline V gene sequence: CDR1 SEHNR, CDR2 FQNEAQ (reference sequence). The CDR3 has 13 residues. V gave up 5 bases and J gave up 6 bases; unmatched junction bases: 7. CDR3 nucleotide sequence: TGTGCCAGCAGCGAAAGGACAGGTAGCGAGCAGTACGTC. Its translation: CASSERTGSEQYV.

V usage is TRBV9 and J usage is TRBJ2-2, with a weak D call TRBD1 (5 bases). Germline CDR1 and CDR2: SGDLS and YYNGEE. The CDR3 totals 14 residues. V was shortened by 0 bases and J by 6 bases, with 9 bases between the two germline ends. CDR3 region: CASSVVTGPGELFF. In nucleotides, the CDR3 is TGTGCCAGCAGCGTAGTAACAGGCCCCGGGGAGCTGTTTTTT.

The chain couples TRBV3-1 to TRBJ1-6; TRBD1 agrees at 7 bases. CDR1 and CDR2 (germline): LGHDT, YNNKEL (reference sequence). The CDR3 has 13 amino acids. V dropped 9 bases and J dropped 10; count of bases not matched to a gene: 9. CDR3 coding DNA: TGTGCCAGTCACTCGAGGGGGCGATCACCCCTCCACTTT. It encodes CASHSRGRSPLHF.

The chain combines TRBV19 with TRBJ1-1; the D gene is possibly TRBD1 (5 bases). V lost 2 bases to trimming and J lost 1 base, with 11 bases between them. This CDR3 has 15 amino acids. CDR1 is LNHDA and CDR2 is SQIVND in the germline V gene (reference sequence). The DNA of the CDR3 is TGTGCCAGTAGTATACGGGGCAGGGAGAACACTGAAGCTTTCTTT. Encoded protein: CASSIRGRENTEAFF.

The chain uses TRBV9 and TRBJ2-1, with D hard to call. The germline V and J ends were trimmed by 4 bases and 5 bases, with 22 bases remaining between them. The CDR3 is 17 amino acids. CDR1 and CDR2 from the germline V gene are SGDLS and YYNGEE. Here the CDR3 DNA reads TGTGCCAGCAGCCCCCACTCCCGACACAACCTCCACAATGAGCAGTTCTTC. Translation: CASSPHSRHNLHNEQFF.

The genes are TRBV30 and TRBJ1-1, with D possibly being TRBD1 (5 bases). Germline assignment: CDR1 GTSNPN and CDR2 SVGIG (reference sequence). V lost 1 base to trimming and J lost 11 bases, with 11 bases between them. The CDR3 extends over 11 amino acids. This CDR3 is CAWSATGGAFF. The CDR3 nucleotides read TGTGCCTGGAGTGCCACGGGGGGGGCTTTCTTT.

The V and J genes are TRBV19 and TRBJ2-1; 11 nucleotides match TRBD2. J was trimmed by 9 bases and V by 2 bases; bases with no gene match: 3. CDR3 length: 14 amino acids. Germline CDR1 and CDR2: LNHDA and SQIVND (reference sequence). The CDR3 loop reads CASSILAGGTEQFF. CDR3 DNA sequence: TGTGCCAGTAGTATACTAGCGGGGGGCACTGAGCAGTTCTTC. The full variable domain, completed using reference TRBV19 and TRBJ2-1, is DGGITQSPKYLFRKEGQNVTLSCEQNLNHDAMYWYRQDPGQGLRLIYYSQIVNDFQKGDIAEGYSVSREKKESFPLTVTSAQKNPTAFYLCASSILAGGTEQFFGPGTRLTVL.

V usage is TRBV6-6 and J usage is TRBJ2-5; D remains unclear. Trimming left V 7 bases short and J 4 bases short, with 22 bases between. The CDR3 contains 16 residues. CDR1 and CDR2 (germline): MNHNY, SVGAGI (reference sequence). Written as DNA, the CDR3 is TGTGCCAGCACTCGAGGAGAATCGGGTCTGGGAGAGACCCAGTACTTC. Amino acid sequence: CASTRGESGLGETQYF.

The chain carries TRBV5-1 and TRBJ2-7, with D perhaps matching TRBD2 (6 bases). V lost 5 bases and J 5 bases, leaving 17 bases between the germline ends. This CDR3 is built from 14 residues. Germline CDR1 and CDR2: SGHRS and YFSETQ. CDR3 amino acids: CASRRDPAGNEQYF. The CDR3 DNA follows: TGCGCCAGCAGACGGGACCCCGCGGGGAACGAGCAGTACTTC.

The chain carries TRBV20-1 and TRBJ2-3; 9 positions agree with TRBD2. This CDR3 is 15 amino acids long. The V and J ends lost 5 bases and 3 bases, in that order; junction bases with no gene match: 9. Germline-derived CDR1 and CDR2 are DFQATT and SNEGSKA (reference sequence). The CDR3 region has the DNA TGCAGTGCTTCTTCGGTAGCGGGAGAGACAGATACGCAGTATTTT. It yields the protein CSASSVAGETDTQYF.

The chain is built from TRBV30 and TRBJ2-3; 13 bases match TRBD2. The CDR3 is 15 amino acids. Trimming removed 4 bases from V and 2 bases from J; junction bases left unmatched: 3. The germline gives CDR1 GTSNPN, CDR2 SVGIG (reference sequence). CDR3 bases: TGTGCCTGGACGGGACTAGCGGGAATCACAGATACGCAGTATTTT. Translated: CAWTGLAGITDTQYF.

CDR3 loop: CSVGRGGLAGGADTQYF. The DNA of the CDR3 is TGCAGCGTTGGAAGGGGGGGACTAGCGGGGGGAGCAGATACGCAGTATTTT. The V gene is TRBV29-1, the J gene TRBJ2-3; TRBD2 matches at 15 bases. Germline assignment: CDR1 SQVTM and CDR2 ANQGSEA. V gave up 4 bases and J gave up 4 bases; unmatched junction bases: 9. This CDR3 spans 17 amino acids.

The chain has TRBV9 and TRBJ1-4; 8 nucleotides align to TRBD1. The CDR3 is 15 residues long. Trimming took 3 bases from V and 8 from J; bases not matched to a gene: 9. The germline V gene encodes CDR1 SGDLS and CDR2 YYNGEE. CDR3 nucleotide sequence: TGTGCCAGCAGCGCCGGGGACAGGCCAGAGGAAAAACTGTTTTTT. Amino acids: CASSAGDRPEEKLFF.

The chain carries TRBV20-1 and TRBJ1-2; D not certain. CDR3 length equals 11 residues. Germline V gene lookup returns CDR1 DFQATT and CDR2 SNEGSKA (reference sequence). V was trimmed by 2 bases and J by 5 bases, leaving 6 bases between them. The CDR3 DNA sequence: TGCAGTGCTAGACCAGGTTATGGCTACACCTTC. As protein: CSARPGYGYTF.

This chain uses TRBV30 with TRBJ2-7, with D maybe TRBD2 (6 bases). This CDR3 region has 14 residues. V lost 2 bases, J lost 0 bases, and 11 bases lay in between. Germline loops: CDR1 GTSNPN, CDR2 SVGIG (reference sequence). DNA of the CDR3: TGTGCCTGGAGTAACTCGGGGGTCTCCTACGAGCAGTACTTC. Amino acid sequence: CAWSNSGVSYEQYF. Full variable domain (outside the CDR3, taken from reference TRBV30 and TRBJ2-7): SQTIHQWPATLVQPVGSPLSLECTVEGTSNPNLYWYRQAAGRGLQLLFYSVGIGQISSEVPQNLSASRPQDRQFILSSKKLLLSDSGFYLCAWSNSGVSYEQYFGPGTRLTVT.

The chain links TRBV20-1 to TRBJ2-7; perhaps D is TRBD1 or TRBD2 (6 bases each). V was clipped by 6 bases and J by 9 bases, with 18 bases between them. The CDR3 loop spans 12 amino acids. Germline-derived CDR1 and CDR2 are DFQATT and SNEGSKA (reference sequence). CDR3 DNA sequence: TGCAGTGCAGAGGGGGGAACCCCTCGGCAGTACTTC. Translating it yields CSAEGGTPRQYF.

This rearrangement joins TRBV9 to TRBJ2-2; tentative D call: TRBD1 (6 bases). CDR1 is SGDLS and CDR2 is YYNGEE in the germline V gene. This CDR3 spans 16 amino acids. V lost 0 bases, J lost 4 bases, and 13 bases lay in between. The CDR3 DNA follows: TGTGCCAGCAGCGTAGCTTGGGGGCTGGGCACCGGGGAGCTGTTTTTT. Residues: CASSVAWGLGTGELFF.

The V and J genes are TRBV3-1 and TRBJ2-5; D tentatively fits TRBD1 or TRBD2 (5 bases each). Germline lookup yields CDR1 LGHDT and CDR2 YNNKEL (reference sequence). This CDR3 has 14 amino acids. Deletions cut 3 bases from V and 5 bases from J, with 13 bases between. The CDR3 DNA is TGTGCCAGCAGCCACCCTTCGGGGACGGAGACCCAGTACTTC. Its translation: CASSHPSGTETQYF.

The gene calls are TRBV6-5 and TRBJ2-3; the match to TRBD2 covers 11 bases. This CDR3 spans 18 amino acids. The V segment lost 0 bases and the J segment 4 bases; nucleotides outside the gene matches: 9. Germline V gives CDR1 MNHEY, CDR2 SVGAGI. The CDR3 is CASSYSGLLAGAADTQYF. DNA for the CDR3: TGTGCCAGCAGTTACTCGGGTCTACTAGCGGGAGCGGCAGATACGCAGTATTTT.

The V call is TRBV4-1, the J call TRBJ2-3; the D gene is possibly TRBD1 (6 bases). The CDR3 covers 15 residues. Germline loops: CDR1 MGHRA, CDR2 YSYEKL. V dropped 1 base and J dropped 2 bases, with 10 bases sitting between them. In nucleotides, the CDR3 is TGCGCCAGCAGCCAAGGGGACACCTCCACAGATACGCAGTATTTT. Its protein is CASSQGDTSTDTQYF.

In nucleotides, the CDR3 is TGTGCCACCAGCAGACCTCAGGGAAGAGGCTACACCTTC. It specifies CATSRPQGRGYTF. V usage is TRBV15 and J usage is TRBJ1-2, with D perhaps TRBD1 (5 bases). The CDR3 consists of 13 residues. V lost 2 bases, J lost 8 bases, and 12 bases lay in between. Germline V lookup: CDR1 LNHNV, CDR2 YYDKDF (reference sequence).